This T cell receptor beta chain was documented in a study of CD8 T cells in Susac syndrome. Study-wide context: At the time their blood was drawn, patients with Susac syndrome were either therapy-naive, on corticosteroids (with some of them also receiving intravenous immunoglobulin), or on intravenous immunoglobulin alone.

Comment on this clonotype: Antigen: not known.

Germline CDR1 MNHEY, CDR2 SVGEGT. V was shortened by 0 bases and J by 6 bases, with 9 bases between the two germline ends. CDR3 length: 14 residues. RNA amounts of 0.5 to 1 ug underwent reverse transcription with random hexamers. With immunoSEQ multiplex PCR, TCR beta CDR3 was amplified across 54 Vbeta and 13 Jbeta. TCRdb re-called the immunoSEQ multiplex PCR reads with MiXCR, one entry per CDR3 protein. In the table there are around 150,000 distinct CDR3 sequences, roughly 94% of which are singletons. Study results and limitations: Clonal expansion was not seen in any Susac syndrome CD4+ T cell repertoire.

The CD8+ and CD4+ T cells were isolated magnetically using a negative isolation approach, whereas the TEMRA cells were enriched by FACS. This sequence was found in a human donor with Susac syndrome. The V call is TRBV6-2 or TRBV6-3, the J call TRBJ1-5; D ambiguous. The specimen sequenced was CD4+ T cells from PBMCs. CDR3 sequence (DNA): TGTGCCAGCAGTTACTCGATCGGAGGTCAGCCCCAGCATTTT. The encoded protein is CASSYSIGGQPQHF.